This T cell receptor (beta chain) came from a study of cytomegalovirus exposure and HLA in healthy donors. Study-level points and caveats: Earlier analysis looked at TCR beta V segments, and most were productive about 87% or about 30% of the time. Common viral pathogens were later found to be apparently linked to several of the most significant clusters.

The PCR had 60 Vbeta and 13 Jbeta primers. Profiled with immunoSEQ multiplex PCR; TCRdb holds only in-frame clones, not every one. Among about 130,000 clones, around 80% were seen once, and the ten largest hold approximately 1.8%. This clone was recorded only once. Its target is not known. V was pared by 1 base and J by 3 bases, with 10 bases between. CDR1 is LGHNA, CDR2 YSLEER, per germline. This CDR3 has 14 residues. V gene TRBV4-3 combines with J gene TRBJ2-7; D is possibly TRBD1 (6 bases). Sequenced: PBMCs. This clonotype was sampled from a woman aged 45-60 years in good health and CMV-seronegative. CDR3 bases: TGCGCCAGCAGCCAAGTTACAGGGAACTACGAGCAGTACTTC. Translation gives CASSQVTGNYEQYF.